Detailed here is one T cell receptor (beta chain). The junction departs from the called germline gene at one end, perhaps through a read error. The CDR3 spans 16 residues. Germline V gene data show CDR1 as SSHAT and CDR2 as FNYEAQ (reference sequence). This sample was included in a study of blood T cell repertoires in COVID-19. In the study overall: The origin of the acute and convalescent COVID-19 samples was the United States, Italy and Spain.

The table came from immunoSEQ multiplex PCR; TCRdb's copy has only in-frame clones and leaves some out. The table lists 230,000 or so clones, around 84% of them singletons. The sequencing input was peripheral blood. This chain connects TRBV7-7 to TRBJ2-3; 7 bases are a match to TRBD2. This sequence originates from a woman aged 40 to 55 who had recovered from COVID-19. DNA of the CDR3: TGTGCTAGCAGCCCTATCCCCGGGGGGATCACAGATACGCAGTATTTT. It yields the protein CASSPIPGGITDTQYF.